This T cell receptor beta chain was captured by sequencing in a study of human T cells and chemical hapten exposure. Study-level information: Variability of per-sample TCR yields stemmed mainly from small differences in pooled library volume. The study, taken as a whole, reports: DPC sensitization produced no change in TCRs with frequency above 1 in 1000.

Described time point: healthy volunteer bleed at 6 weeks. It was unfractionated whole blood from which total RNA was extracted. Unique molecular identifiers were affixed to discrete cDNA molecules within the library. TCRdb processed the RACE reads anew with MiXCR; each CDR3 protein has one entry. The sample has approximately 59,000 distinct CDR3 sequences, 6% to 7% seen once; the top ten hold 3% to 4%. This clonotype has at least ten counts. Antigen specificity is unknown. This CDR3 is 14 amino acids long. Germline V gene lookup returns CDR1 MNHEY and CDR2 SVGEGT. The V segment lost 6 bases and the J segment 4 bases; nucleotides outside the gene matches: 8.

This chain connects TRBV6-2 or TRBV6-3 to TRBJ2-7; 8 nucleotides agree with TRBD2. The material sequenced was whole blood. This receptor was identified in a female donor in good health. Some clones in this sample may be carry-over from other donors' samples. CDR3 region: CASSLSGSLYEQYF. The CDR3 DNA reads TGTGCCAGCAGCTTGAGCGGGAGCCTTTACGAGCAGTACTTC.